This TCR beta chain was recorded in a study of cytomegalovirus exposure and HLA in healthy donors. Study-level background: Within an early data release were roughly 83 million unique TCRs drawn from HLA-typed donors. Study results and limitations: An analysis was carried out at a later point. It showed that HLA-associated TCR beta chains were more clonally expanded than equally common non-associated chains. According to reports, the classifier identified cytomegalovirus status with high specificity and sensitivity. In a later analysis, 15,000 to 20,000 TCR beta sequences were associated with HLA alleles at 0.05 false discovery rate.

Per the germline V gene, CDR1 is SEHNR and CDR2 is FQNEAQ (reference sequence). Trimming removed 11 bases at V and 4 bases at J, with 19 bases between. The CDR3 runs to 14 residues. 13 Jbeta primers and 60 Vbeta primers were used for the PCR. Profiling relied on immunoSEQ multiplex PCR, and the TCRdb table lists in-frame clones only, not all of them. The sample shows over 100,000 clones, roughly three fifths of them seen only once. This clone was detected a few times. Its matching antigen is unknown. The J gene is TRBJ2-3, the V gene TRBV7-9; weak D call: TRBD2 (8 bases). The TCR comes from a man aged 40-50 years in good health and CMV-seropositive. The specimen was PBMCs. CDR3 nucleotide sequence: TGTGCCTCTCGTCAGCGGGGGACAGCAGATACGCAGTATTTT. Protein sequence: CASRQRGTADTQYF.